Listed below are T cell receptor beta chains from one sample, sequenced in a study of shared clonotypes between healthy human individuals. The table came from immunoSEQ multiplex PCR; TCRdb's copy has only in-frame clones and leaves some out. The sample carries about 2.4 million clones, 90% to 95% recorded once. The material sequenced was naive CD4+ T cells sorted from blood. These receptors were collected from a man aged 18-30 years in good health. Both conserved end residues are part of each CDR3. Fields, in order: J gene, CDR3 length, D gene, V gene, clone size, CDR3 DNA, CDR3 protein. A D gene is named only where the DNA matches it firmly. Rows may omit the clone size; those that give it use once, few, many or a size class.

TRBJ1-3,21,NA,TRBV4-1,NA,TGCGCCAGCAGCCAAGAGGGCCCGGGACTTCAGATATTACGGTCTGGAAACACCATATATTTT,CASSQEGPGLQILRSGNTIYF
TRBJ1-1,14,NA,TRBV30,few,TGTGCCTGGAGCCAAAAGGGGCAGCACACTGAAGCTTTCTTT,CAWSQKGQHTEAFF
TRBJ1-6,13,NA,TRBV19,NA,TGTGCCAGTAGTGTGGACAGATATTCACCCCTCCACTTT,CASSVDRYSPLHF
TRBJ1-6,13,NA,TRBV11-2,NA,TGTGCCAGCAGCTTAGTTCCCAATTCACCCCTCCACTTT,CASSLVPNSPLHF
TRBJ1-1,11,NA,TRBV6-5,NA,TGTGCCAGCAGACATGTCACTGAAGCTTTCTTT,CASRHVTEAFF
TRBJ1-2,13,NA,TRBV2,NA,TGTGCCAGCAGGTTTAGGGGTATCAATGGCTACACCTTC,CASRFRGINGYTF
TRBJ2-1,17,TRBD2,TRBV5-1,once,TGCGCCAGCAGTGGGAGGAGACTAGCGGGGCCTTCTGCGGAGCAGTTCTTC,CASSGRRLAGPSAEQFF
TRBJ2-1,15,TRBD2,TRBV2,NA,TGTGCCAGCGCCTCTAGCGGGAGTCCCCTCGCTGAGCAGTTCTTC,CASASSGSPLAEQFF
TRBJ1-1,19,NA,TRBV18,NA,TGTGCCAGCTCACCCATGGGACCAGCCCTCCGGTTAGAAAACACTGAAGCTTTCTTT,CASSPMGPALRLENTEAFF
TRBJ2-1,15,NA,TRBV7-3,NA,TGTGCCAGCAGCTTAAATTCAGGGTATTACAATGAGCAGTTCTTC,CASSLNSGYYNEQFF
TRBJ1-4,15,NA,TRBV27,NA,TGTGCCAGCAGCCCCAGACAGGCTAATAATGAAAAACTGTTTTTT,CASSPRQANNEKLFF
TRBJ2-3,13,NA,TRBV6-1,NA,TGTGCCAGCGGGACTGGTGCCACAGATACGCAGTATTTT,CASGTGATDTQYF
TRBJ1-5,14,TRBD1,TRBV7-8,NA,TGTGCCAGCAGCTTAGGACAGGGTGGGCAGCCCCAGCATTTT,CASSLGQGGQPQHF
TRBJ2-7,14,NA,TRBV18,once,TGTGCCAGCTCTCTTCAAAGGAGCTCCTACGAGCAGTACTTC,CASSLQRSSYEQYF
TRBJ2-3,13,TRBD2,TRBV6-5,once,TGTGCCAGCAGAAAACTTAGCGGGAGGGCGCAGTATTTT,CASRKLSGRAQYF
TRBJ2-1,14,NA,TRBV18,NA,TGTGCCAGCTCACCGAGCGGTACCTACAATGAGCAGTTCTTC,CASSPSGTYNEQFF
TRBJ2-3,11,NA,TRBV30,NA,TGTGCCTGGAGTAGGAGGGATACGCAGTATTTT,CAWSRRDTQYF
TRBJ2-3,13,NA,TRBV19,NA,TGTGCCAGTACCCCCCCCACCACAGATACGCAGTATTTT,CASTPPTTDTQYF
TRBJ1-4,13,NA,TRBV27,NA,TGTGCCAGCAGTTCAACAGGGAGTGAAAAACTGTTTTTT,CASSSTGSEKLFF
TRBJ2-5,14,NA,TRBV5-4,NA,TGTGCCAGCAGCTTCTGGGGAGTGCAGGAGACCCAGTACTTC,CASSFWGVQETQYF
TRBJ2-2,14,NA,TRBV5-6,NA,TGTGCCAGCAGCTTCAACTTGGGAACCGGGGAGCTGTTTTTT,CASSFNLGTGELFF
TRBJ1-3,13,TRBD1,TRBV2,NA,TGTGCCAGCAGCGGGACAGGGGAGAACACCATATATTTT,CASSGTGENTIYF
TRBJ2-3,19,TRBD2,TRBV27,NA,TGTGCCAGCAGTTTGGGACTAGCGGATTCCCGACGGGGCACAGATACGCAGTATTTT,CASSLGLADSRRGTDTQYF
TRBJ1-6,16,TRBD1,TRBV5-1,NA,TGCGCCAGCATGGTCGGAAAGGCAGGGGGCGCGTCACCCCTCCACTTT,CASMVGKAGGASPLHF
TRBJ2-7,14,TRBD1,TRBV19,NA,TGTGCCAGTAGTCCAGACAGGGGGCCCTACGAGCAGTACTTC,CASSPDRGPYEQYF